These T cell receptor beta chains were read from a single sample in a study of T cell responses to AZD1222 COVID-19 vaccine. The method was immunoSEQ multiplex PCR; TCRdb's version includes in-frame clones alone and lacks a portion of them. The table records about 93,000 clones, approximately 92% of them present only once. The sample was peripheral blood, taken 28 days after the second AZD1222 dose. All receptors come from an adult who received the AZD1222 COVID-19 vaccine. The CDR3 runs from the conserved cysteine through the conserved F or W.

V	J	CDR3
TRBV30	TRBJ2-7	CAWSGADPYEQYF
TRBV3-1/TRBV3-2	TRBJ2-1	CASSTYLDNEQFF
TRBV27	TRBJ2-7	CATSIGRVSNEQYF
TRBV5-6	TRBJ1-1	CASSLAPTEDTEAFF
TRBV6-5	TRBJ1-1	CASSYRNPDTEAFF
TRBV21-1	TRBJ2-1	CASTHRTSPNEQFF
TRBV21-1	TRBJ1-1	CASSKMGCSDTEAFF
TRBV6-6	TRBJ1-1	CASNVPGQSPNTEAFF
TRBV9	TRBJ1-1	CASSSPLGSEAFF
TRBV5-1	TRBJ1-2	CASSPLPSKGYTF
TRBV19	TRBJ1-2	CASSIPEYTYGYTF
TRBV24-1	TRBJ2-3	CATSSGLPKGGSDTQYF
TRBV5-1	TRBJ2-5	CASSGGIGETQYF
TRBV18	TRBJ2-3	CASSRDTDTQYF
TRBV5-6	TRBJ1-2	CASSLTNYTF
TRBV3-1/TRBV3-2	TRBJ1-6	CASSQAHAYNSPLHF
TRBV25-1	TRBJ2-2	CASSEWGRGGSTGELFF
TRBV10-1	TRBJ1-1	CASSGDRGGTEAFF
TRBV19	TRBJ2-2	CASSLGTSNTGELFF
TRBV6-5	TRBJ1-6	CASSLQGGWDSPLHF
TRBV19	TRBJ1-2	CASNTRQLGDGYTF
TRBV5-1	TRBJ1-1	CASSWTQNVNTEAFF